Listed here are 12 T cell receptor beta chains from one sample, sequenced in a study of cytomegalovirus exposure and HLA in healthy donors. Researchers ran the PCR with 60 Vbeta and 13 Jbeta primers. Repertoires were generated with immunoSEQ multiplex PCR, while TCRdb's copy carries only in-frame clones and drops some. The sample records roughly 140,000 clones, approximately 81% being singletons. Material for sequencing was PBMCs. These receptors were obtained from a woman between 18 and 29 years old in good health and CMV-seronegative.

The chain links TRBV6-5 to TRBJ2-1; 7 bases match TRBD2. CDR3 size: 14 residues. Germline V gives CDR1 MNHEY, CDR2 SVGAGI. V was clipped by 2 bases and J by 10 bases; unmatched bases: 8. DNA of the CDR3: TGTGCCAGCAGTTACGGGACGGGGGGAGGGGAGCAGTTCTTC. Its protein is CASSYGTGGGEQFF.

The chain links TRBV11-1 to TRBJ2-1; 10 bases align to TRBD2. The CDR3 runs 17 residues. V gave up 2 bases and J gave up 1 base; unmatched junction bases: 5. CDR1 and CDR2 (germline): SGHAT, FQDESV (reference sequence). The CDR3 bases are TGTGCCAGCAGCTTATCCCTAGCGGGAGTGTCCTACAATGAGCAGTTCTTC. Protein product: CASSLSLAGVSYNEQFF.

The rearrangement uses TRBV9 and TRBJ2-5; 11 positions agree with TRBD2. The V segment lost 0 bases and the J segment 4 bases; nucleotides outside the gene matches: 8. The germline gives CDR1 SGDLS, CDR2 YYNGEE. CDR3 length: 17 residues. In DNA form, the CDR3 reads TGTGCCAGCAGCGTAGACATTAGCGGGAGGGGTGCAGAGACCCAGTACTTC. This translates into CASSVDISGRGAETQYF.

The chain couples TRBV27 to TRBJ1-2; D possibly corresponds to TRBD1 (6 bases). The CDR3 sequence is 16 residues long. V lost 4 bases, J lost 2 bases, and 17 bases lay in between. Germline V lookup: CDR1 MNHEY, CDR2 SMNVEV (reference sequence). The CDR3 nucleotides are TGTGCCAGCAGTTCCTCAGGACAGACCTCGAACTATGGCTACACCTTC. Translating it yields CASSSSGQTSNYGYTF.

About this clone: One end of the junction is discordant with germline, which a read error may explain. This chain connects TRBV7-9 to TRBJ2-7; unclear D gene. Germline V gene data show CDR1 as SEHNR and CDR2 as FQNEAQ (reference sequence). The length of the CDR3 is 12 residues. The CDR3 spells CSSSPPSYEQYF. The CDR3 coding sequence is TGTTCCAGCAGCCCACCCAGCTACGAGCAGTACTTC.

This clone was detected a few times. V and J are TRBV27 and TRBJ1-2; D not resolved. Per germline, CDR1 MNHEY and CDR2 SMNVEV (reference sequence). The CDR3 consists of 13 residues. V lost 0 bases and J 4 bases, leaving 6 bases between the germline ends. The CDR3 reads CASSLSLFYGYTF. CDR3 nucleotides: TGTGCCAGCAGTTTATCCCTGTTCTATGGCTACACCTTC.

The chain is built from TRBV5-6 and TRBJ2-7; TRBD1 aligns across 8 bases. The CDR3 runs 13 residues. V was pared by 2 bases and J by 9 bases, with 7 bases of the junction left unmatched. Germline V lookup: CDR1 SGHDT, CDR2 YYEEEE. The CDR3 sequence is CASSFYGQGAQYF. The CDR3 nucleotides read TGTGCCAGCAGCTTTTACGGACAGGGTGCGCAGTACTTC.

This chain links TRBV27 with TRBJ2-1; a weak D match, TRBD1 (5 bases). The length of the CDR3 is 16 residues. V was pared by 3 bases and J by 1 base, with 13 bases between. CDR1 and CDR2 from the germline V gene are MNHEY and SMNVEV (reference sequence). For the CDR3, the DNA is TGTGCCAGCAGTTTTAACAGGCAAAGGTCCTACAATGAGCAGTTCTTC. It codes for CASSFNRQRSYNEQFF.

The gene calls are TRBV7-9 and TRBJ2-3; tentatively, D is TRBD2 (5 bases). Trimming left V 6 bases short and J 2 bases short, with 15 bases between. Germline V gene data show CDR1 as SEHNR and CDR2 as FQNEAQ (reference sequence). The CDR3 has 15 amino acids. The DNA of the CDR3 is TGTGCCAGCAGTAAGTCGAGGGTTTCCACAGATACGCAGTATTTT. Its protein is CASSKSRVSTDTQYF.

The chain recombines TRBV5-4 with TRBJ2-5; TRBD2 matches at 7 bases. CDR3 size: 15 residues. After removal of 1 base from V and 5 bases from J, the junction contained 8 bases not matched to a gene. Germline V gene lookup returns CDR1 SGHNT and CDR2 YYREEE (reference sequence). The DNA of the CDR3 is TGTGCCAGCAGCTTGCGCGGGGGAGGGTTTGAGACCCAGTACTTC. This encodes CASSLRGGGFETQYF.

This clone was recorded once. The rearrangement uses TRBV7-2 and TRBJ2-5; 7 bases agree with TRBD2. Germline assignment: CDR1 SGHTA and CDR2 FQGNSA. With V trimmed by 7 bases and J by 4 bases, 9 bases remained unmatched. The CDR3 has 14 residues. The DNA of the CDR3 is TGTGCCAGCAATCGGGCTAGCGGTAGAGAGACCCAGTACTTC. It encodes CASNRASGRETQYF.

CDR3 coding DNA: TGTGCCAGCAGAGATGACAGGGGGCCTGGAAACACCATATATTTT. Amino acid sequence: CASRDDRGPGNTIYF. V gene TRBV6-1 combines with J gene TRBJ1-3; 10 nucleotides match TRBD1. V shed 6 bases and J 2 bases; nucleotides not matched to a gene: 4. Germline V gene sequence: CDR1 MNHNS, CDR2 SASEGT. This CDR3 comprises 15 residues.